These T cell receptor beta chains were read from a single sample in a study of control samples from healthy donors and cancer patients. Using immunoSEQ multiplex PCR, the repertoire was profiled, and TCRdb retains in-frame clones only, with some absent. The sample has some 120,000 clones, about 88% seen once. Material: blood. These receptors were collected from a woman in her 70s in good health. Both conserved end residues are part of each CDR3.

V gene	CDR3 protein
TRBV7-3	CASSSRQGPQTQYF
TRBV12-3/TRBV12-4	CASSVTGAGEQYF
TRBV4-3	CASSQEVGGLGQPQHF
TRBV5-3	CARSLEAGSGNEQFF
TRBV5-5	CASSTTGGRAEAFF
TRBV7-9	CASSLDERETQYF
TRBV19	CASQSPSSYNSPLHF
TRBV12-3/TRBV12-4	CASSLGRGRGYTF
TRBV6-5	CASSYSYSGFTDTQYF
TRBV6-5	CASSRQGLVNTEAFF
TRBV5-6	CASSLGPQPQHF
TRBV24-1	CATSDITGSDTQYF
TRBV20-1	CSARSLRDQYF
TRBV10-1	CASRGSGVVETQYF
TRBV18	CASFPDRGGHNEQFF
TRBV6-5	CASLKLAGDIQYF
TRBV2	CASSEEVGSSYEQYF
TRBV4-1	CASSPGLAQAQYF
TRBV12-3/TRBV12-4	CASSSTGSTEAFF
TRBV6-5	CASSYVSGQGGGYTF
TRBV29-1	CSVVLANYGYTF
TRBV4-3	CASSQQPTTSGGTDTQYF
TRBV5-1	CASSGSYEQYF
TRBV4-2	CASSQGDHTQYF
TRBV13	CASSLEGRGEQYF
TRBV21-1	CASSKGQGAGKSGNTIYF
TRBV9	CASSVGGQGGTEAFF
TRBV6-5	CASSPQGAEETQYF
TRBV7-2	CASSWSGTGANTGELFF
TRBV5-1	CASSLGLAGGPDTQYF
TRBV27	CASSIKYDHEQYF
TRBV7-9	CASSLSGGTNEQFF
TRBV5-4	CASSSRTGGDEKLFF
TRBV5-1	CASSPGGENEKLFF
TRBV7-9	CASSSTDNTEAFF
TRBV6-6	CASRTPGGANNQPQHF
TRBV2	CARARDRGNNSPLHF
TRBV12-3/TRBV12-4	CASGRGASYEQYF
TRBV2	CASSDPPGHRYEQYF
TRBV12-3/TRBV12-4	CASIGPSTDTQYF
TRBV10-3	CAISDLSNQPQHF
TRBV6-6	CASSQGQGALNQPQHF
TRBV14	CASSPRQGLRGYTF
TRBV9	CASNHPSRLAKNIQYF
TRBV7-2	CASSSTPGTGSTDTQYF
TRBV6-1	CASSEYGEGGSPLHF
TRBV6-5	CASSYSEGWYNSPLHF
TRBV9	CASSPFVGTNTGELFF
TRBV24-1	CATSDDTTRNTGELFF
TRBV12-3/TRBV12-4	CASSTGVNQPQHF
TRBV29-1	CSAGDRGSTDTQYF
TRBV10-3	CAISESPSRRSNSPLHF
TRBV6-1	CASSGTTGRRRNEQFF
TRBV5-1	CASSSFSTDTQYF
TRBV3-1/TRBV3-2	CASSFVDRAGGGYTF
TRBV7-6	CASSLELASGGPRAQYF
TRBV5-4	CASSWDPQETQYF
TRBV7-9	CASSLEDYNSPLHF
TRBV7-8	CASSLTGGSGYTF